What follows are 18 T cell receptor beta chains derived from one specimen sequenced in a study of regulatory T cells in long-lasting Graves disease. Building the TCR beta libraries relied on iRepertoire HTBI primers, and CDR3 regions underwent Arm-PCR. TCRdb re-called the multiplex PCR reads with MiXCR, one entry per CDR3 protein. The sample lists 250,000 or so distinct CDR3 sequences, roughly 18% seen once, with about 15% in the top ten. The time point was: newly diagnosed GD, antithyroid drugs for less than 3 months. Isolated PBMC RNA provided the starting material for the TCR library. This sample was also put to use in a study of T cells in Graves' hyperthyroidism and ophthalmopathy.

This material consisted of peripheral blood mononuclear cells (PBMCs), taken at new diagnosis, from a patient treated with antithyroid drugs. These receptors came from a young woman with Graves disease.

This clonotype showed up many times. The chain recombines TRBV28 with TRBJ1-4; 7 bases match TRBD1. The CDR3 has 14 residues. The junction had 5 bases not matched to a gene; V was cut back by 2 bases and J by 8 bases. Germline assignment: CDR1 MDHEN and CDR2 SYDVKM. The DNA for the CDR3 is TGTGCCAGCAGTTTAATTCAGGGGGGCGAAAAACTGTTTTTT. Protein sequence: CASSLIQGGEKLFF.

In its sample, this clonotype was seen many times. The CDR3 DNA reads TGTGCCAGCAGCTTGGGGCAACCAATCGAGCAGTACTTC. This encodes CASSLGQPIEQYF. The chain employs TRBV5-6 and TRBJ2-7; D is uncertain. V was shortened by 0 bases and J by 6 bases, with 10 bases between the two germline ends. The CDR3 contains 13 residues. Germline assignment: CDR1 SGHDT and CDR2 YYEEEE.

This clonotype has a count of ten or more. The chain combines TRBV6-1 with TRBJ1-5; TRBD1 agrees at 8 bases. From germline, CDR1 is MNHNS and CDR2 SASEGT. This CDR3 is 19 amino acids long. The J segment lost 0 bases and the V segment lost 6 bases, leaving 16 bases of the junction unmatched. The CDR3: CASSPRTGKERYSNQPQHF. Here the CDR3 DNA reads TGTGCCAGCAGCCCGCGGACAGGGAAAGAAAGGTATAGCAATCAGCCCCAGCATTTT.

As to this clonotype: A far larger clone is just one base off, so this is likely a read error. The rearrangement links TRBV7-2 to TRBJ2-3; D remains unclear. Trimming pared 11 bases from V and 5 bases from J, leaving 20 bases between. Germline values: CDR1 SGHTA, CDR2 FQGNSA. This CDR3 spans 14 amino acids. This CDR3 is CACQGGAAKDTQYF. In DNA form, the CDR3 reads TGTGCCTGCCAAGGTGGAGCCGCAAAAGATACGCAGTATTTT.

The chain links TRBV7-9 to TRBJ1-4, with D unresolved. V was cut by 1 base and J by 3 bases, with 18 bases left in between. CDR1 SEHNR and CDR2 FQNEAQ come from the germline V gene (reference sequence). The CDR3 is made up of 18 amino acids. The CDR3 spells CASSLVSGRPVSNEKLFF. For the CDR3, the DNA is TGTGCCAGCAGCTTAGTATCAGGCCGCCCCGTATCTAATGAAAAACTGTTTTTT. Looking up the rest from reference TRBV7-9 and TRBJ1-4 gives the full variable domain: DTGVSQNPRHKITKRGQNVTFRCDPISEHNRLYWYRQTLGQGPEFLTYFQNEAQLEKSRLLSDRFSAERPKGSFSTLEIQRTEQGDSAMYLCASSLVSGRPVSNEKLFFGSGTQLSVL.

This clonotype was seen more than once but under ten times. This sequence joins TRBV12-3 or TRBV12-4 and TRBJ1-5, with TRBD1 matching over 8 bases. With 1 base clipped from V and 4 bases from J, the junction kept 3 bases outside the gene matches. The CDR3 spans 15 residues. The CDR3 region has the DNA TGTGCCAGCAGTTTAGGGACAGGGAGAAATCAGCCCCAGCATTTT. Its protein is CASSLGTGRNQPQHF.

Ten or more counts support this clonotype. This rearrangement joins TRBV6-2 or TRBV6-3 to TRBJ1-4; D gene uncertain. This CDR3 is 15 amino acids long. Trimming left V 0 bases short and J 5 bases short, with 10 bases between. CDR1 and CDR2 (germline): MNHEY, SVGEGT. The chain's CDR3 is CASSYSDTGNEKLFF. The CDR3 nucleotides read TGTGCCAGCAGTTACTCCGACACCGGGAATGAAAAACTGTTTTTT.

V gene TRBV7-9 combines with J gene TRBJ2-7; the match to TRBD1 covers 11 bases. Germline assignment: CDR1 SEHNR and CDR2 FQNEAQ (reference sequence). With 5 bases clipped from V and 5 bases from J, the junction kept 8 bases outside the gene matches. The CDR3 spans 15 residues. CDR3 residues: CASSPRTGGLDEQYF. In nucleotides, the CDR3 is TGTGCCAGCAGCCCCCGGACAGGGGGCTTGGACGAGCAGTACTTC.

This clonotype was seen ten or more times. The CDR3 nucleotides read TGCAGTGCTACCTCCGGGACAGGGAACACTGAAGCTTTCTTT. Its protein product is CSATSGTGNTEAFF. V gene TRBV20-1 combines with J gene TRBJ1-1; 8 nucleotides agree with TRBD1. Losses at the gene ends were 4 bases for V and 1 base for J; bases not matched to a gene: 5. The CDR3 totals 14 residues. CDR1 and CDR2 (germline): DFQATT, SNEGSKA (reference sequence).

The table lists this clonotype with a few counts. This rearrangement joins TRBV6-1 to TRBJ2-7, with D possibly called TRBD1 or TRBD2 (5 bases each). With 7 bases removed from V and 0 bases from J, the gap between germline ends came to 19 bases. The CDR3 runs to 16 residues. The germline CDR1 and CDR2 sequences are MNHNS and SASEGT. The CDR3: CASKRQGLQSSYEQYF. As DNA, the CDR3 is TGTGCCAGCAAGCGGCAGGGCCTTCAAAGCTCCTACGAGCAGTACTTC.

In this sample, this clonotype turned up many times. The V and J genes are TRBV7-9 and TRBJ2-5; D is perhaps TRBD2 (6 bases). V lost 1 base to trimming and J lost 5 bases, with 11 bases between them. Germline V gene lookup returns CDR1 SEHNR and CDR2 FQNEAQ (reference sequence). CDR3 size: 14 residues. This CDR3 reads CASSLGGAGETQYF. The CDR3 region has the DNA TGTGCCAGCAGCTTAGGAGGAGCGGGTGAGACCCAGTACTTC. The variable domain in full, completed from reference TRBV7-9 and TRBJ2-5, reads DTGVSQNPRHKITKRGQNVTFRCDPISEHNRLYWYRQTLGQGPEFLTYFQNEAQLEKSRLLSDRFSAERPKGSFSTLEIQRTEQGDSAMYLCASSLGGAGETQYFGPGTRLLVL.

This chain uses TRBV19 with TRBJ2-1; maybe TRBD2 (7 bases). V gave up 5 bases and J gave up 5 bases, with 19 bases separating them. The CDR3 contains 16 residues. Germline V gives CDR1 LNHDA, CDR2 SQIVND (reference sequence). CDR3 amino acids: CASSFWGGRANNEQFF. CDR3 nucleotides: TGTGCCAGTAGTTTTTGGGGGGGCCGAGCTAACAATGAGCAGTTCTTC.

This clonotype has only a few counts. V and J are TRBV19 and TRBJ2-1, with 8 positions matching TRBD1. The J segment lost 7 bases and the V segment lost 3 bases, leaving 5 bases of the junction unmatched. Germline V gene lookup returns CDR1 LNHDA and CDR2 SQIVND (reference sequence). This CDR3 has 14 residues. DNA for the CDR3: TGTGCCAGTAGTATGGCAGGGGGCATGAATGAGCAGTTCTTC. Encoded protein: CASSMAGGMNEQFF.

This clonotype was counted many times. V usage is TRBV19 and J usage is TRBJ1-1, with D hard to call. The germline V gene has CDR1 LNHDA and CDR2 SQIVND (reference sequence). V lost 1 base and J lost 6, with 9 bases in between. The CDR3 totals 13 residues. CDR3 region: CASSIGSVAEAFF. For the CDR3, the DNA is TGTGCCAGTAGTATAGGGAGTGTGGCTGAAGCTTTCTTT.

To note about this clonotype: This sequence is one base from a far larger clone and is likely a read error. Because the CDR3's place on the DNA is in doubt, the DNA is left out and the CDR3 is given as listed by TCRdb. The chain has TRBV7-9 and TRBJ2-1; the DNA was not compared with TRBD1, the D call given in the table. Germline CDR1 SEHNR, CDR2 FQNEAQ (reference sequence). Including both end residues, the CDR3 is 15 amino acids long. CDR3 sequence: CASSFGNGGANEQFF.

This clonotype was found many times. The rearrangement links TRBV3-1 to TRBJ2-7; tentatively, D is TRBD1 or TRBD2 (5 bases each). Looked up from germline, CDR1 is LGHDT and CDR2 is YNNKEL (reference sequence). This CDR3 is built from 15 residues. V lost 4 bases to trimming and J lost 3 bases, with 16 bases between them. DNA of the CDR3: TGTGCCAGCAGCCGGGACCAAGATTTGGACTACGAGCAGTACTTC. Residues: CASSRDQDLDYEQYF.

This clonotype was counted at least ten times. The chain recombines TRBV18 with TRBJ1-2; 7 bases map to TRBD1. This CDR3 contains 15 residues. V shed 3 bases and J 3 bases; nucleotides not matched to a gene: 7. The germline gives CDR1 KGHSH, CDR2 LQKENI. The chain's CDR3 is CASSPTRQGDYGYTF. For the CDR3, the DNA is TGTGCCAGCTCACCGACGCGCCAGGGGGACTATGGCTACACCTTC.

This clonotype was observed many times. This chain joins TRBV5-5 and TRBJ2-1; 13 bases align to TRBD2. Trimming took 1 base from V and 4 from J; bases not matched to a gene: 8. This CDR3 is built from 18 residues. Germline V gene data show CDR1 as SGHKS and CDR2 as YYEKEE (reference sequence). The CDR3 sequence: CASSLTSGGGKYYNEQFF. In DNA form, the CDR3 reads TGTGCCAGCAGCTTGACTAGCGGGGGGGGGAAGTATTACAATGAGCAGTTCTTC. The variable domain in full, with the rest retrieved from reference TRBV5-5 and TRBJ2-1, is DAGVTQSPTHLIKTRGQQVTLRCSPISGHKSVSWYQQVLGQGPQFIFQYYEKEERGRGNFPDRFSARQFPNYSSELNVNALLLGDSALYLCASSLTSGGGKYYNEQFFGPGTRLTVL.